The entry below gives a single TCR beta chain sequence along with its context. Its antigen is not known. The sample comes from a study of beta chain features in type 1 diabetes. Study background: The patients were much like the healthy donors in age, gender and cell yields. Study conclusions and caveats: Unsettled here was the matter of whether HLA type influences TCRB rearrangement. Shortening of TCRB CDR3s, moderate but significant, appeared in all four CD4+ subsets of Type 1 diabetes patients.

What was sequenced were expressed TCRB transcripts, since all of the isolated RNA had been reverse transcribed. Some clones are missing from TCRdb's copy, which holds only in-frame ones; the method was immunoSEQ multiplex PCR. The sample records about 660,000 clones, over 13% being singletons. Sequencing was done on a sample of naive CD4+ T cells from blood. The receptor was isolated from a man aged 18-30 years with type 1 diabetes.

The CDR3 protein is CASSWGTSWRGTDTQYF. CDR3 coding DNA: TGCGCCAGCAGCTGGGGGACTAGCTGGCGAGGCACAGATACGCAGTATTTT. This chain links TRBV4-1 with TRBJ2-3, with TRBD2 matching 9 bases. J lost 1 base, V lost 5 bases, and 10 bases had no gene match. Germline CDR1 is MGHRA and CDR2 is YSYEKL. This CDR3 has 17 residues.